This T cell receptor (beta chain) originates from a study of T-cell memory formation after mild COVID-19. The wider study: Largely donor-specific TCR clusters were found.

This clonotype was counted only a few times. Its antigen is unknown. Via MiXCR, TCRdb re-called the 5' RACE reads, giving one row per CDR3 protein. The sample lists about 100,000 distinct CDR3 sequences; approximately 15% were seen once. Germline lookup yields CDR1 DFQATT and CDR2 SNEGSKA (reference sequence). V dropped 6 bases and J dropped 1; count of bases not matched to a gene: 9. The CDR3 spans 15 residues. Whole-study results and caveats: Confirmation was lacking for SARS-CoV-2 specificity of second-wave clones that peaked on day 37.

The chain links TRBV20-1 to TRBJ2-3, with 8 positions matching TRBD2. The receptor comes from a young man who had mild COVID-19 (a few samples of this study predate the infection). Cell type and time point are not known. The sequencing sample was made of PBMCs or a T cell subset sorted from them (not recorded which). The CDR3 here is CSAASGRGGTDTQYF. The CDR3 DNA is TGCAGTGCCGCCTCGGGGCGGGGGGGCACAGATACGCAGTATTTT.